The text below deals with one TCR beta chain. This table comes from immunoSEQ multiplex PCR, and its TCRdb copy is limited to in-frame clones, with some not included. The sample lists 250,000 or so clones, 88% occurring once. V lost 2 bases to trimming and J lost 4 bases; unmatched junction nucleotides: 2. From germline, CDR1 is MDHEN and CDR2 SYDVKM. The CDR3 is made up of 13 amino acids. The sample is drawn from a study of blood T cell repertoires in COVID-19. This sequence originates from a woman between 40 and 50 years old who had been exposed to COVID-19. V and J are TRBV28 and TRBJ2-7; 7 bases match TRBD2. Sequencing was performed on PBMCs or T cells enriched from blood (not recorded which). The CDR3 sequence is CASSLGGEYEQYF. The CDR3 bases are TGTGCCAGCAGTTTAGGGGGGGAGTACGAGCAGTACTTC.